The source of this T cell receptor (beta chain) is a study of blood T cell repertoires in COVID-19. The CDR3 is made up of 14 amino acids. With 4 bases removed from V and 5 bases from J, the gap between germline ends came to 13 bases. Germline V gene sequence: CDR1 SGHNT, CDR2 YENEEA. This table comes from immunoSEQ multiplex PCR, and its TCRdb copy is limited to in-frame clones, with some not included. The data show some 200,000 clones, with 70% to 85% seen just once and under 6.5% held by the top ten. The chain carries TRBV11-3 and TRBJ2-3; D may be TRBD2 (6 bases). The clonotype comes from a woman aged 60-70 years with acute COVID-19. Sample: PBMCs or T cells enriched from blood (not recorded which). The CDR3, as DNA: TGTGCCAGCAGCTCCGGGGGAGGCGAAGATACGCAGTATTTT. This translates into CASSSGGGEDTQYF.